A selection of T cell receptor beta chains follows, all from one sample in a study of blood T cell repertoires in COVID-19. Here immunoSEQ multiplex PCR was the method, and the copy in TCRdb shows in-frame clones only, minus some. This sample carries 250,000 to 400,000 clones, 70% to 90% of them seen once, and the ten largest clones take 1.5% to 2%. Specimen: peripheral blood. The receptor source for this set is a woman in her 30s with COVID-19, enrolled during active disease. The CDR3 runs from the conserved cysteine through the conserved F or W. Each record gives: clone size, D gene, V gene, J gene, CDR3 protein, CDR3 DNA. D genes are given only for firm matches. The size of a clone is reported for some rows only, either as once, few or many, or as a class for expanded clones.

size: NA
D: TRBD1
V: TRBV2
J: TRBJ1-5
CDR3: CASSEYRGGRAGYNQPQHF
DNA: TGTGCCAGCAGTGAATACAGGGGAGGCAGGGCTGGGTACAATCAGCCCCAGCATTTT

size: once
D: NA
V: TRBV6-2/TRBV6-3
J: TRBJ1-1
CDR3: CASSSIDRYATEAFF
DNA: TGTGCCAGCAGTTCTATCGACAGGTACGCCACTGAAGCTTTCTTT

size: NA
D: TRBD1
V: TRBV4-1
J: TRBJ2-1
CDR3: CASSRNRQGHYNEQFF
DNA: TGCGCCAGCAGCCGAAACCGACAGGGTCACTACAATGAGCAGTTCTTC

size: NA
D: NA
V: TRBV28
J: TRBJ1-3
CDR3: CASSLGDTNTIYF
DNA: TGTGCCAGCAGCCTAGGGGACACAAACACCATATATTTT

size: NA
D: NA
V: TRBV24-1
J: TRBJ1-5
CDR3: CATSGAASTGGNQPQHF
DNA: TGTGCCACCAGTGGGGCAGCATCCACGGGAGGCAATCAGCCCCAGCATTTT

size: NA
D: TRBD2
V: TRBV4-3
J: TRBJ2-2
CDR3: CASSQDRLAGGGTGELFF
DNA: TGCGCCAGCAGCCAAGATAGATTAGCGGGGGGAGGCACCGGGGAGCTGTTTTTT

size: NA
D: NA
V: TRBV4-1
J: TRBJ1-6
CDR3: CASSQLAGSSYNSPLHF
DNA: TGCGCCAGCAGCCAATTGGCGGGGAGCTCCTATAATTCACCCCTCCACTTT

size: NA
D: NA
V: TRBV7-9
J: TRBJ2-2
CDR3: CASSLGNTGELFF
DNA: TGTGCCAGCAGCTTGGGGAATACCGGGGAGCTGTTCTTT

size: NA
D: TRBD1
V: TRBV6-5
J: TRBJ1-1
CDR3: CASRGGTGKAFF
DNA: TGTGCCAGCAGGGGGGGGACAGGGAAAGCTTTCTTT

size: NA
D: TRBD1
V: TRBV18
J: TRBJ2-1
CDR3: CASSLQTGGSYNEQFF
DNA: TGTGCCAGCTCACTACAGACAGGGGGATCCTACAATGAGCAGTTCTTC

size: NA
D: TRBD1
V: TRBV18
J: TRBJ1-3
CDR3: CASSPQGGTTGGNTIYF
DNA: TGTGCCAGCTCACCCCAGGGAGGAACGACAGGGGGAAACACCATATATTTT

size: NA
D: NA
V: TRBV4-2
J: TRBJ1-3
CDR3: CASSQEGLSSGNTIYF
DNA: TGTGCCAGCAGCCAAGAGGGACTGTCCTCTGGAAACACCATATATTTT

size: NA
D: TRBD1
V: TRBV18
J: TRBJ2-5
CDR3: CASSPADRALETQYF
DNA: TGTGCCAGCTCACCGGCGGACAGGGCTTTGGAGACCCAGTACTTC

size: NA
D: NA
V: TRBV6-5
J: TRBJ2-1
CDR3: CASSGGGNEQFF
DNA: TGTGCCAGCAGCGGGGGTGGGAATGAGCAGTTCTTC

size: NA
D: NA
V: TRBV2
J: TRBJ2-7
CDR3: CASSALQEGYEQYF
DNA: TGTGCCAGCAGTGCCCTCCAAGAGGGCTACGAGCAGTACTTC

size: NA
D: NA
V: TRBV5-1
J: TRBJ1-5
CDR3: CASSPVEGRNQPQHF
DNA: TGCGCCAGCAGTCCGGTGGAGGGACGCAATCAGCCCCAGCATTTT

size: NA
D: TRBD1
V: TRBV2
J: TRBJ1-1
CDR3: CASSVTRDRSMNTEAFF
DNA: TGTGCCAGCAGTGTAACCCGGGACAGGAGTATGAACACTGAAGCTTTCTTT

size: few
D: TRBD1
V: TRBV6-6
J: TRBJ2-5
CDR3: CASSRQTGAKKETQYF
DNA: TGTGCCAGCAGTCGTCAGACAGGGGCAAAAAAGGAGACCCAGTACTTC

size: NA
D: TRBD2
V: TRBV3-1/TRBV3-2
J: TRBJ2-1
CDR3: CASSQAGGGAREQFF
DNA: TGTGCCAGCAGCCAAGCCGGGGGAGGGGCACGGGAGCAGTTCTTC

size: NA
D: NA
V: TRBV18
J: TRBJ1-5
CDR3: CASSLDSSNQPQHF
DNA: TGTGCCAGCTCACTAGACAGTAGCAATCAGCCCCAGCATTTT

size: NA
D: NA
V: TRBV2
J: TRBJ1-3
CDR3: CASRAQGWATITFSGNTIYF
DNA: TGTGCCAGCAGGGCCCAAGGTTGGGCTACGATAACCTTCTCTGGAAACACCATATATTTT

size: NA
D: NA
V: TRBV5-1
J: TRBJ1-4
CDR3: CASSSGRGTNEKLFF
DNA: TGCGCCAGCAGCTCTGGACGGGGAACTAATGAAAAACTGTTTTTT

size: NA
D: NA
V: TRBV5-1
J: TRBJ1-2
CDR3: CASSRDTANYGYTF
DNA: TGCGCCAGCAGCAGGGACACTGCTAACTATGGCTACACCTTC